The present TCR beta chain was sequenced within a study of T cell responses to AZD1222 COVID-19 vaccine. Findings and limits, study-wide: Increases in Spike-specific TCR breadth and depth were seen after two AZD1222 doses. Possibly, clonal diversity was underestimated; donors were largely white British and included more females. The study identified only six AZD1222 recipients as seropositive at baseline. The peak T cell response came first, and repertoires were sampled only after it.

As concerns this clone: Its cognate antigen is unknown.

The assay was immunoSEQ multiplex PCR, and TCRdb's table has in-frame clones only and misses some. The sample includes fewer than 150,000 clones, 85% to 90% seen only once; the top ten take approximately 1.8%. Deletions cut 0 bases from V and 8 bases from J, with 11 bases between. The germline V gene encodes CDR1 SGHDT and CDR2 YYEEEE. The CDR3 is made up of 14 amino acids. This rearrangement joins TRBV5-6 to TRBJ1-4, with D maybe TRBD1 (6 bases). The clonotype comes from an adult who received the AZD1222 COVID-19 vaccine. The source was peripheral blood, collected 28 days after the second AZD1222 dose. The chain's CDR3 is CASSLVGGGEKLFF. The CDR3 DNA follows: TGTGCCAGCAGCTTGGTGGGGGGCGGCGAAAAACTGTTTTTT.